Below, 32 T cell receptor beta chains from the same sample are listed, as sequenced in a study of blood T cell repertoires in COVID-19. Sequencing was performed with immunoSEQ multiplex PCR; in TCRdb, only in-frame clones are kept and a portion is missing. The sample yields about 190,000 clones, approximately 84% seen once. Sequencing used PBMCs or T cells enriched from blood (not recorded which). The receptor source for this set is a woman in her 30s who had recovered from COVID-19.

V gene TRBV5-4 combines with J gene TRBJ2-4, with TRBD2 as a possible D gene (7 bases). There are 14 residues in the CDR3. In germline, CDR1 is SGHNT, CDR2 YYREEE (reference sequence). V lost 4 bases and J 10 bases, leaving 18 bases between the germline ends. The CDR3 spells CASSTPGASGIQYF. The CDR3 nucleotides read TGTGCCAGCAGCACCCCAGGGGCTAGCGGAATTCAGTACTTC.

This clone was seen a handful of times. The chain carries TRBV7-9 and TRBJ2-1; D remains unclear. Trimming cost V 0 bases and J 3 bases, with 9 bases left between them. In germline, CDR1 is SEHNR, CDR2 FQNEAQ (reference sequence). The CDR3 runs to 15 residues. CDR3 nucleotide sequence: TGTGCCAGCAGCTTAGCGCTGGGCAACTACAATGAGCAGTTCTTC. It is translated as CASSLALGNYNEQFF. The complete variable domain, with remaining parts taken from reference TRBV7-9 and TRBJ2-1, reads DTGVSQNPRHKITKRGQNVTFRCDPISEHNRLYWYRQTLGQGPEFLTYFQNEAQLEKSRLLSDRFSAERPKGSFSTLEIQRTEQGDSAMYLCASSLALGNYNEQFFGPGTRLTVL.

This sequence joins TRBV4-2 and TRBJ2-1; a possible D gene is TRBD2 (6 bases). V was pared by 0 bases and J by 8 bases, with 14 bases between. Germline CDR1 reads LGHNA; CDR2 reads YNFKEQ. CDR3 size: 15 residues. In DNA form, the CDR3 reads TGTGCCAGCAGCCAAGAATCGGGAGAGTTTTATGAGCAGTTCTTC. It translates to CASSQESGEFYEQFF.

V usage is TRBV7-2 and J usage is TRBJ1-2; TRBD1 matches at 9 bases. The junction had 8 bases not matched to a gene; V was cut back by 5 bases and J by 4 bases. The CDR3 sequence is 15 residues long. Germline CDR1 and CDR2: SGHTA and FQGNSA. The CDR3 is CASSPQDRGGYGYTF. As DNA, the CDR3 is TGTGCCAGCAGCCCGCAGGACAGGGGAGGCTATGGCTACACCTTC.

This chain links TRBV30 with TRBJ2-1; TRBD2 matches 10 bases. Germline V CDR1 and CDR2: GTSNPN, SVGIG (reference sequence). Germline trimming cut 3 bases from V and 5 bases from J; bases unmatched to any gene: 4. CDR3 length: 14 residues. The CDR3 is CAWRPGLANNEQFF. CDR3 bases: TGTGCCTGGAGGCCGGGACTAGCGAACAATGAGCAGTTCTTC.

V and J are TRBV28 and TRBJ2-2, with D possibly being TRBD2 (7 bases). Per the germline V gene, CDR1 is MDHEN and CDR2 is SYDVKM. The CDR3 consists of 19 residues. V dropped 1 base and J dropped 4 bases, with 22 bases sitting between them. Here the CDR3 reads CASSLSRFRGGAATGELFF. CDR3 bases: TGTGCCAGCAGTTTATCCCGATTCAGAGGGGGGGCCGCCACCGGGGAGCTGTTTTTT.

The V call is TRBV28, the J call TRBJ2-1, with TRBD2 matching over 7 bases. V shed 3 bases, J shed 6 bases, and the junction held 5 bases outside the gene matches. Germline loops: CDR1 MDHEN, CDR2 SYDVKM. The CDR3 covers 14 residues. CDR3 region: CASSFLRTSNEQFF. The CDR3 DNA is TGTGCCAGCAGTTTCTTACGGACTAGCAATGAGCAGTTCTTC.

The V call is TRBV10-2, the J call TRBJ2-1; TRBD1 aligns across 9 bases. The CDR3 is 14 amino acids. With 8 bases clipped from V and 0 bases from J, the junction kept 2 bases outside the gene matches. CDR1 and CDR2 from the germline V gene are WSHSY and SAAADI. CDR3 DNA sequence: TGCGCCAGCGGACAGGGGAGCTCCTACAATGAGCAGTTCTTC. This sequence encodes CASGQGSSYNEQFF.

V is TRBV5-1 and J is TRBJ2-1; the match to TRBD2 covers 7 bases. Germline CDR1 and CDR2: SGHRS and YFSETQ. This CDR3 has 15 residues. The V segment lost 4 bases and the J segment 10 bases; nucleotides outside the gene matches: 14. The CDR3 nucleotides are TGCGCCAGCAGCATATCCGGTGCCGCGGGGGAGGAGCAGTTCTTC. Encoded protein: CASSISGAAGEEQFF.

There are a few counts of this clone. The rearrangement links TRBV27 to TRBJ2-3, with 8 bases identical to TRBD2. From germline, CDR1 is MNHEY and CDR2 SMNVEV (reference sequence). Trimming took 6 bases from V and 1 from J; bases not matched to a gene: 9. The CDR3 length is 16 residues. The CDR3 here is CASSPIAGWGTDTQYF. Here the CDR3 DNA reads TGTGCCAGCAGCCCAATAGCGGGATGGGGCACAGATACGCAGTATTTT.

V gene TRBV28 combines with J gene TRBJ1-1; D is possibly TRBD1 (5 bases). CDR1 and CDR2 from the germline V gene are MDHEN and SYDVKM. There are 14 residues in the CDR3. V shed 3 bases and J shed 1 base, with 9 bases lying between them. The CDR3 loop reads CASSFGGENTEAFF. CDR3 DNA: TGTGCCAGCAGTTTCGGGGGGGAGAACACTGAAGCTTTCTTT.

This clone was found once. The J gene is TRBJ2-3, the V gene TRBV27; TRBD2 aligns across 9 bases. The CDR3 sequence is 16 residues long. V lost 7 bases and J lost 4; bases outside the gene matches: 12. Germline assignment: CDR1 MNHEY and CDR2 SMNVEV (reference sequence). CDR3 sequence reads: CASTLSPAGGADTQYF. The CDR3, as DNA: TGTGCCAGCACTCTGTCCCCGGCGGGGGGGGCAGATACGCAGTATTTT.

The chain links TRBV7-2 to TRBJ1-5, with D unclear. Germline values: CDR1 SGHTA, CDR2 FQGNSA. The CDR3 runs to 13 residues. V was trimmed by 5 bases and J by 3 bases, leaving 8 bases between them. The CDR3 sequence: CASSREHNQPQHF. The CDR3 DNA reads as TGTGCCAGCAGCCGGGAGCACAATCAGCCCCAGCATTTT.

The chain has TRBV2 and TRBJ2-7; 9 nucleotides align to TRBD1. The germline gives CDR1 SNHLY, CDR2 FYNNEI. The CDR3 extends over 13 amino acids. Written as DNA, the CDR3 is TGTGCCAGCAGCGTGGGACGACAGGGGGAATCCAACGTC. Amino acid sequence: CASSVGRQGESNV.

The V and J genes are TRBV11-1 and TRBJ1-1; TRBD1 aligns across 9 bases. Germline values: CDR1 SGHAT, CDR2 FQDESV (reference sequence). After removal of 5 bases from V and 10 bases from J, the junction contained 5 bases not matched to a gene. This CDR3 region has 12 residues. CDR3 protein: CASSARTGVAFF. Written as DNA, the CDR3 is TGTGCCAGCAGCGCCCGGACAGGGGTAGCTTTCTTT.

The chain uses TRBV15 and TRBJ1-2; D is undetermined. The CDR3 is made up of 16 amino acids. V lost 1 base to trimming and J lost 3 bases, with 15 bases between them. CDR1 is LNHNV, CDR2 YYDKDF, per germline (reference sequence). CDR3 bases: TGTGCCACCAGCAGAGTCAAACTCGGGTCCCACTATGGCTACACCTTC. Translated: CATSRVKLGSHYGYTF.

The chain employs TRBV11-2 and TRBJ1-6, with TRBD1 identical over 12 bases. Germline V gene sequence: CDR1 SGHAT, CDR2 FQNNGV. V shed 4 bases, J shed 5 bases, and the junction held 12 bases outside the gene matches. The CDR3 totals 19 residues. CDR3 bases: TGTGCCAGCAGCTCAGTCCGGCCGGGACAGGGGGCGCATAATTCACCCCTCCACTTT. This gives the protein CASSSVRPGQGAHNSPLHF. Drawing the rest from reference TRBV11-2 and TRBJ1-6, the complete variable domain is EAGVAQSPRYKIIEKRQSVAFWCNPISGHATLYWYQQILGQGPKLLIQFQNNGVVDDSQLPKDRFSAERLKGVDSTLKIQPAKLEDSAVYLCASSSVRPGQGAHNSPLHFGNGTRLTVT.

CDR3 residues: CASKQYRVENYGYTF. In nucleotides, the CDR3 is TGTGCCAGCAAGCAATACAGGGTCGAGAACTATGGCTACACCTTC. The rearrangement uses TRBV2 and TRBJ1-2, with D perhaps matching TRBD1 (6 bases). The V end lost 7 bases, the J end lost 2 bases, and 17 bases lay between the germline ends. The CDR3 is 15 amino acids. Germline lookup yields CDR1 SNHLY and CDR2 FYNNEI.

The rearrangement uses TRBV7-2 and TRBJ2-3, with D tentatively TRBD2 (6 bases). V gave up 11 bases and J gave up 4 bases, with 19 bases separating them. Germline V gives CDR1 SGHTA, CDR2 FQGNSA. This CDR3 region has 14 residues. In nucleotides, the CDR3 is TGTGCCGGCTCGGAGGGGCCCCCCCCAGATACGCAGTATTTT. Its protein product is CAGSEGPPPDTQYF. Filled out from reference TRBV7-2 and TRBJ2-3, the complete variable domain reads GAGVSQSPSNKVTEKGKDVELRCDPISGHTALYWYRQSLGQGLEFLIYFQGNSAPDKSGLPSDRFSAERTGGSVSTLTIQRTQQEDSAVYLCAGSEGPPPDTQYFGPGTRLTVL.

This rearrangement joins TRBV5-1 to TRBJ1-1, with no clear D. The CDR3 sequence is 15 residues long. Trimming stripped 1 base from V and 0 bases from J, with 10 bases between. Germline V gene data show CDR1 as SGHRS and CDR2 as YFSETQ. The CDR3 reads CASSLFPGLNTEAFF. The CDR3 DNA reads as TGCGCCAGCAGCTTGTTTCCGGGATTGAACACTGAAGCTTTCTTT.

The genes are TRBV19 and TRBJ1-1; tentatively, D is TRBD1 (5 bases). The CDR3 has 14 amino acids. V lost 3 bases and J lost 1, with 9 bases in between. The germline V gene encodes CDR1 LNHDA and CDR2 SQIVND (reference sequence). The CDR3 loop reads CASSMGGTNTEAFF. The CDR3 DNA reads TGTGCCAGTAGTATGGGAGGGACGAACACTGAAGCTTTCTTT.

The rearrangement joins TRBV15 to TRBJ1-2; TRBD1 agrees at 12 bases. V dropped 1 base and J dropped 8; count of bases not matched to a gene: 11. This CDR3 has 17 amino acids. Germline CDR1 LNHNV, CDR2 YYDKDF (reference sequence). DNA of the CDR3: TGTGCCACCAGCAGAGGAGGGACAGGGGGCGCGGCTAGGGGCTACACCTTC. It encodes CATSRGGTGGAARGYTF.

V usage is TRBV7-9 and J usage is TRBJ1-1; D remains ambiguous. The V end lost 7 bases, the J end lost 1 base, and 10 bases lay between the germline ends. Germline CDR1 SEHNR, CDR2 FQNEAQ (reference sequence). The CDR3 contains 13 residues. Written as DNA, the CDR3 is TGTGCCAGCACCCCGGTCGAGAACACTGAAGCTTTCTTT. It yields the protein CASTPVENTEAFF.

V is TRBV6-5 and J is TRBJ2-2; 8 nucleotides align to TRBD2. The CDR3 consists of 15 residues. V lost 6 bases, J lost 1 base, and 4 bases stayed unmatched. Germline V gene lookup returns CDR1 MNHEY and CDR2 SVGAGI. The CDR3 DNA reads TGTGCCAGCAGCCTGGGACTAGTGAACACCGGGGAGCTGTTTTTT. It yields the protein CASSLGLVNTGELFF.

The chain links TRBV27 to TRBJ1-5; TRBD1 might be the D (5 bases). The CDR3 covers 12 residues. Germline V lookup: CDR1 MNHEY, CDR2 SMNVEV (reference sequence). V was shortened by 7 bases and J by 7 bases, with 11 bases between the two germline ends. The CDR3 bases are TGTGCCAGCAAGGGGAAAAGGCAGCCCCAGCATTTT. This sequence encodes CASKGKRQPQHF.

This rearrangement joins TRBV5-6 to TRBJ1-1; D call uncertain. The germline gives CDR1 SGHDT, CDR2 YYEEEE. V was trimmed by 2 bases and J by 0 bases, leaving 8 bases between them. The CDR3 is made up of 14 amino acids. The CDR3 region has the DNA TGTGCCAGCAGCTTAGTATCAGTGAACACTGAAGCTTTCTTT. Translation: CASSLVSVNTEAFF.

V usage is TRBV7-2 and J usage is TRBJ1-1; D ambiguous. The V end lost 2 bases, the J end lost 5 bases, and 9 bases lay between the germline ends. CDR1 and CDR2 (germline): SGHTA, FQGNSA. The CDR3 totals 13 residues. CDR3 bases: TGTGCCAGCAGCTTACCTTGGAGTACTGAAGCTTTCTTT. It translates to CASSLPWSTEAFF.

V gene TRBV27 combines with J gene TRBJ2-7, with TRBD2 matching over 10 bases. This CDR3 has 16 residues. Trimming at V came to 6 bases and at J to 2 bases, leaving 10 bases not matched to a gene. Germline V lookup: CDR1 MNHEY, CDR2 SMNVEV (reference sequence). CDR3 sequence: CASRPLAGTSAYEQYF. CDR3 sequence (DNA): TGTGCCAGCAGACCTCTCGCCGGGACTAGCGCCTACGAGCAGTACTTC.

The chain couples TRBV3-1 (or the pseudogene TRBV3-2) to TRBJ2-4, with TRBD1 as a possible D gene (6 bases). Trimming pared 2 bases from V and 4 bases from J, leaving 12 bases between. CDR1 and CDR2 (germline): LGHDT, YNNKEL (reference sequence). The CDR3 length is 15 residues. For the CDR3, the DNA is TGTGCCAGCAGCCAACTGGGGGCTAGAAAAAACATTCAGTACTTC. Translated, it gives CASSQLGARKNIQYF.

CDR3 loop: CASSLPGQGNYGYTF. The CDR3 DNA reads as TGTGCCAGCAGCCTCCCGGGACAGGGAAACTATGGCTACACCTTC. The chain employs TRBV14 and TRBJ1-2; 9 bases map to TRBD1. Trimming took 4 bases from V and 2 from J; bases not matched to a gene: 5. Germline V lookup: CDR1 SGHDN, CDR2 FVKESK. The CDR3 totals 15 residues.

The chain joins TRBV15 to TRBJ1-1, with 7 bases that match TRBD1. CDR3 size: 16 residues. Germline V lookup: CDR1 LNHNV, CDR2 YYDKDF (reference sequence). With V trimmed by 4 bases and J by 0 bases, 8 bases remained unmatched. DNA of the CDR3: TGTGCCACCAGCACCGGACAGGACCCCATGAACACTGAAGCTTTCTTT. Amino acids: CATSTGQDPMNTEAFF.

The chain is built from TRBV12-3 or TRBV12-4 and TRBJ1-2; D unclear. V lost 8 bases and J lost 0, with 4 bases in between. The CDR3 has 11 residues. The chain's CDR3 is CASQSNYGYTF. The CDR3 bases are TGTGCCAGCCAGTCTAACTATGGCTACACCTTC.